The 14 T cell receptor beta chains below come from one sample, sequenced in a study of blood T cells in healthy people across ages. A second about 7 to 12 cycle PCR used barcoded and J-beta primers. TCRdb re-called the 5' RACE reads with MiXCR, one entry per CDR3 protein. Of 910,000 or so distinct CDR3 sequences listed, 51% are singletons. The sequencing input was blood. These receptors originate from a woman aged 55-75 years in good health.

The CDR3 nucleotides read TGTGCCAGCAGCTACGGACCGGGTAGCGAGGCTGAGCAGTTCTTC. Translation: CASSYGPGSEAEQFF. J is TRBJ2-1 and V is TRBV7-9; tentative D call: TRBD2 (5 bases). CDR3 length: 15 residues. V lost 4 bases, J lost 9 bases, and 19 bases lay in between. CDR1 and CDR2 (germline): SEHNR, FQNEAQ (reference sequence).

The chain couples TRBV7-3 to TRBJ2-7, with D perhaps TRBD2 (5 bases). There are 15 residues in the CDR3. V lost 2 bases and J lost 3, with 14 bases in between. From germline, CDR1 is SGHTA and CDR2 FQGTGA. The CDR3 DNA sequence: TGTGCCAGCAGCTTACCAACCCCGGGGAACTACGAGCAGTACTTC. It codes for CASSLPTPGNYEQYF.

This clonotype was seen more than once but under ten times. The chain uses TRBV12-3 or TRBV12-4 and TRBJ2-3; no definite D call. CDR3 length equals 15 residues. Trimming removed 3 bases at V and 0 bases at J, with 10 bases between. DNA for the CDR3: TGTGCCAGCAGTTTGGCCATAACTAGCACAGATACGCAGTATTTT. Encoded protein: CASSLAITSTDTQYF.

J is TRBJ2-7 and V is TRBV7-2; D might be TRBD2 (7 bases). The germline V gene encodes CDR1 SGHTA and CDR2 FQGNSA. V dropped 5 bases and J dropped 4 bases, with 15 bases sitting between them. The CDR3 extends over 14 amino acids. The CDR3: CASSQGTTRYEQYF. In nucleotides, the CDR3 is TGTGCCAGCAGCCAGGGGACTACCCGTTACGAGCAGTACTTC.

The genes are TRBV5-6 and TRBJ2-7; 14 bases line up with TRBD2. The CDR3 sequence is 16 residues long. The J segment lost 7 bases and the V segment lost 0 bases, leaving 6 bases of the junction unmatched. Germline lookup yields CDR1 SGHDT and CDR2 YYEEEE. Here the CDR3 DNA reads TGTGCCAGCAGCTTGGGGACTAGCGGGAGGTTTTATGAGCAGTACTTC. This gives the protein CASSLGTSGRFYEQYF.

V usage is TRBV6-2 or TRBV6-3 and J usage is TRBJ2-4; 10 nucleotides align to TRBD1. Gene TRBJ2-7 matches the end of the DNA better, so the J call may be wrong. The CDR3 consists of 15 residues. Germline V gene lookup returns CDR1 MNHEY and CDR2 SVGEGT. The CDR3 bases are TGTGCCAGCAGTTCCCGGGACAGGGGTTACTACGAGCAGTACTTC. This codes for CASSSRDRGYYEQYF.

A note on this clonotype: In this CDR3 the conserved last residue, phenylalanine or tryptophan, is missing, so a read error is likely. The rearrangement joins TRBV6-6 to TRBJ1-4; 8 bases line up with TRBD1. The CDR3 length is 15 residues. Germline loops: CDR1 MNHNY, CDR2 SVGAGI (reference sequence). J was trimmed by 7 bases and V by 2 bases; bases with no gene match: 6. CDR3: CASSYEDRATEKLFI. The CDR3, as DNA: TGTGCCAGCAGTTACGAGGACAGGGCCACTGAAAAACTGTTTATT.

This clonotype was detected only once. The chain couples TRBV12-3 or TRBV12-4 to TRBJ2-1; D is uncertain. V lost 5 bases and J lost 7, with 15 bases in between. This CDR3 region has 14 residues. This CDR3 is CASSVGMATNEQFF. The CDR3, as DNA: TGTGCCAGCAGTGTAGGAATGGCTACAAATGAGCAGTTCTTC.

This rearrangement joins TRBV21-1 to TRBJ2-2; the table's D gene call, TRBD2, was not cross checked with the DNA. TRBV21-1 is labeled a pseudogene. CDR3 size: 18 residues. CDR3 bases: TGTGCCAGCAGCAAATTGGGGCGGACTAGCGTCAACACCGGGGAGCTGTTTTTT. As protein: CASSKLGRTSVNTGELFF.

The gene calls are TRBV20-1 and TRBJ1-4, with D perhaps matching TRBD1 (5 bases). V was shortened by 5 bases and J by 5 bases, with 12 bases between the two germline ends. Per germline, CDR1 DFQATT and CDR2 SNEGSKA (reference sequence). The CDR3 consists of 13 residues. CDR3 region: CSARRDWNEKLFF. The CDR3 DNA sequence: TGCAGTGCTCGCCGGGACTGGAATGAAAAACTGTTTTTT.

In nucleotides, the CDR3 is TGTGCCACCAGCAGAGATCCCGAGACCCAGTACTTC. Translated: CATSRDPETQYF. The rearrangement links TRBV15 to TRBJ2-5; no definite D call. The V and J ends lost 0 bases and 5 bases respectively, with 4 bases between them. CDR1 is LNHNV and CDR2 is YYDKDF in the germline V gene (reference sequence). CDR3 length: 12 amino acids.

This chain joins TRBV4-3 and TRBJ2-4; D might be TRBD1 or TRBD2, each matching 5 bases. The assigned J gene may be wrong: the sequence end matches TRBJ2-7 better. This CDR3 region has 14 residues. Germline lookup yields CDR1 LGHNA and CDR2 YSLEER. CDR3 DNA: TGCGCCAGCAGCCCGGACACGGGGATTGGCGAGCAGTACTTC. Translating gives CASSPDTGIGEQYF.

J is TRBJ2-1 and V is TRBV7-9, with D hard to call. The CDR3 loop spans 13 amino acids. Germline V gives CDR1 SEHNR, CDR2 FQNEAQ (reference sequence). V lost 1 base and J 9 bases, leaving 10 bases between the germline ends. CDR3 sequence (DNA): TGTGCCAGCAGCTTAGGCGGCTCTTTTGAGCAGTTCTTC. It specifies CASSLGGSFEQFF.

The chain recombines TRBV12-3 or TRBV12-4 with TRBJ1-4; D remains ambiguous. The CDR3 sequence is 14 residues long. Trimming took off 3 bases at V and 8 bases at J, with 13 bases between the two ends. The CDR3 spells CASSFVTSREKLFF. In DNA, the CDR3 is TGTGCCAGCAGTTTTGTAACATCGAGGGAAAAACTGTTTTTT.